The sequence of this T cell receptor (beta chain) was determined in a study of CD8 T cells in ankylosing spondylitis. This CDR3 has 15 residues. Per the germline V gene, CDR1 is SEHNR and CDR2 is FQNEAQ (reference sequence). The V end lost 5 bases, the J end lost 5 bases, and 18 bases lay between the germline ends. One entry per CDR3 protein results from TCRdb running MiXCR on the 5' RACE reads. The sample records approximately 150,000 distinct CDR3 sequences, 30% to 35% being singletons. This clonotype turned up a few times. The chain has TRBV7-9 and TRBJ1-1; TRBD1 might be the D (6 bases). The TCR originated in a male donor with ankylosing spondylitis. The sequencing input was synovial fluid, either unsorted or a sorted T cell fraction (not recorded which). The chain's CDR3 is CASSPPGGLGTEAFF. The CDR3 region has the DNA TGTGCCAGCAGCCCGCCTGGGGGGCTTGGGACTGAAGCTTTCTTT.